This is a list of T cell receptor beta chains from one sample in a study of CD8 T cells in ankylosing spondylitis. Using its own MiXCR run on the 5' RACE reads, TCRdb lists one record per CDR3 protein. The table has a few hundred thousand distinct CDR3 sequences, under 14% seen once. The sequenced sample consisted of blood, either unsorted or a sorted T cell fraction (not recorded which). The origin of the receptors is a female donor with ankylosing spondylitis or in good health (not recorded which). Each CDR3 is given with its conserved first and last residue. Each record gives: V gene, J gene, clone size, D gene, CDR3 protein, CDR3 DNA. The D gene is left open where the match is weak. Expanded clones get a size class; other rows say once, few or many, or leave the size out.

TRBV5-1	TRBJ2-1	.	.	CASSLLQGTSYNEQFF	TGCGCCAGCAGCTTGTTACAGGGGACTTCCTACAATGAGCAGTTCTTC
TRBV20-1	TRBJ2-7	many	TRBD2	CSARLAGSSYEQYF	TGCAGTGCTAGACTAGCGGGGAGCTCCTACGAGCAGTACTTC
TRBV6-1	TRBJ2-3	few	.	CASSGLPNGGRNTDTQYF	TGTGCCAGCAGTGGCCTCCCAAACGGCGGGCGTAACACAGATACGCAGTATTTT
TRBV12-3/TRBV12-4	TRBJ2-2	few	.	CASYFRATGELFF	TGTGCCAGCTACTTTCGGGCCACCGGGGAGCTGTTTTTT
TRBV11-3	TRBJ2-2	many	.	CASSKQGTSNTGELFF	TGTGCCAGCAGTAAACAAGGGACATCGAACACCGGGGAGCTGTTTTTT
TRBV12-3/TRBV12-4	TRBJ1-2	many	.	CATKGGGVYGYTF	TGTGCCACCAAGGGAGGTGGGGTCTATGGCTACACCTTC
TRBV27	TRBJ1-4	few	.	CASSLSTGLNEKLFF	TGTGCCAGCAGTTTATCGACGGGACTTAATGAAAAACTGTTTTTT
TRBV20-1	TRBJ1-6	many	.	CSARDVGKSPLHF	TGCAGTGCTAGAGATGTAGGAAAATCACCCCTCCACTTT
TRBV4-3	TRBJ1-1	.	.	CASSQAVLNTEAFF	TGCGCCAGCAGCCAAGCTGTACTGAACACTGAAGCTTTCTTT
TRBV9	TRBJ2-5	few	TRBD1	CASSVGPRGREETQYF	TGTGCCAGCAGCGTTGGGCCAAGGGGGCGCGAAGAGACCCAGTACTTC
TRBV20-1	TRBJ1-2	many	.	CSAPRGGYTF	TGCAGTGCTCCCAGGGGTGGCTACACCTTC
TRBV18	TRBJ2-3	.	TRBD1	CASSRQGADTQYF	TGTGCCAGCTCACGACAGGGGGCAGATACGCAGTATTTT
TRBV5-1	TRBJ1-2	.	.	CASSLTGYLDYGYTF	TGCGCCAGCAGCTTGACAGGGTACTTGGACTATGGCTACACCTTC
TRBV20-1	TRBJ2-2	.	.	CSARDLHGGDTGELFF	TGCAGTGCTAGAGATCTGCACGGGGGTGACACCGGGGAGCTGTTTTTT
TRBV20-1	TRBJ2-7	many	.	CSAPELPRYEQYF	TGCAGTGCCCCGGAGTTACCACGTTACGAGCAGTACTTC
TRBV20-1	TRBJ1-3	many	.	CSASETGRNTIYF	TGCAGTGCTAGTGAGACTGGGAGAAACACCATATATTTT
TRBV7-8	TRBJ2-7	.	TRBD2	CASRFGGDEEQYF	TGTGCCAGCAGGTTCGGGGGGGACGAAGAGCAGTACTTC
TRBV20-1	TRBJ2-3	many	.	CSARQLGGRGSDTQYF	TGCAGTGCTAGACAACTGGGGGGGCGAGGTTCAGATACGCAGTATTTT
TRBV10-3	TRBJ2-5	many	.	CAISDSGGQQETQYF	TGTGCCATCAGTGATTCGGGGGGCCAACAAGAGACCCAGTACTTC
TRBV5-1	TRBJ2-5	.	TRBD2	CASSAGTSAETQYF	TGCGCCAGCAGCGCTGGGACTAGCGCAGAGACCCAGTACTTC
TRBV5-1	TRBJ1-2	many	.	CASSLDTSNYGYTF	TGCGCCAGCAGCTTGGACACATCTAACTATGGCTACACCTTC
TRBV18	TRBJ2-1	.	.	CASSPGLGGYNEQFF	TGTGCCAGCTCACCGGGACTGGGGGGCTACAATGAGCAGTTCTTC
TRBV28	TRBJ2-4	many	.	CATLGGEGAKNIQYF	TGTGCCACCCTCGGGGGAGAGGGAGCCAAAAACATTCAGTACTTC
TRBV7-2	TRBJ2-1	many	.	CASSPMDNEQFF	TGTGCCAGCAGCCCCATGGACAATGAGCAGTTCTTC